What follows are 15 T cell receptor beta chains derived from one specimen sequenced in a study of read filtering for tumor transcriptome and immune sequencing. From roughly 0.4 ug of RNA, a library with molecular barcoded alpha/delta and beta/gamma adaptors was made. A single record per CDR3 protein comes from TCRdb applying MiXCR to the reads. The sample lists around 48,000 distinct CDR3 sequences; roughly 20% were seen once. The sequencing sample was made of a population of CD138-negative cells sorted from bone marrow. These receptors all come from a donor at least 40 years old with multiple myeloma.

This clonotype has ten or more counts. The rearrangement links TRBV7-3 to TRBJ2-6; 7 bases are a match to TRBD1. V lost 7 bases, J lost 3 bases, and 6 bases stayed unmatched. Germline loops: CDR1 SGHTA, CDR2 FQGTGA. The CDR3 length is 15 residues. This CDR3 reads CASTLGGGGANVLTF. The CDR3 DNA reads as TGTGCCAGCACCCTAGGGGGCGGTGGGGCCAACGTCCTGACTTTC.

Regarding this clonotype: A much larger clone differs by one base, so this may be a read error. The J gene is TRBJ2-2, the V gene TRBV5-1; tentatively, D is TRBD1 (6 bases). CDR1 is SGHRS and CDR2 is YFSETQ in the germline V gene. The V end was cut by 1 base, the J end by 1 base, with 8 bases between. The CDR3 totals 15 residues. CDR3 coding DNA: TGCGCCAGCAGCTTGATACAGGGGAACACCGGGGAGCTGTTTTTT. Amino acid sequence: CASSLIQGNTGELFF.

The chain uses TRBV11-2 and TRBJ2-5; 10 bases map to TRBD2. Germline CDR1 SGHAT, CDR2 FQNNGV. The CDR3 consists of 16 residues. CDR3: CAGSLSGAGGQETQYF. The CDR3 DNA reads TGTGCTGGCAGCTTAAGTGGAGCGGGAGGGCAAGAGACCCAGTACTTC.

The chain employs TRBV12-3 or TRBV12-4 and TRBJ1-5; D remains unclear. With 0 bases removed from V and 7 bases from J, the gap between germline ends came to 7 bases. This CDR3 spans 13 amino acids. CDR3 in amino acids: CASSLASDQPQHF. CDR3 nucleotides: TGTGCCAGCAGTTTAGCCTCCGACCAGCCCCAGCATTTT.

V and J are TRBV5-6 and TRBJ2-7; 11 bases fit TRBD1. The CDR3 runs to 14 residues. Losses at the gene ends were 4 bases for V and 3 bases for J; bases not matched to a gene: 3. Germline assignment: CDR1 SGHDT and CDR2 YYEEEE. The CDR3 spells CASSRDRGSYEQYF. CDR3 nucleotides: TGTGCCAGCAGCCGGGACAGGGGGAGCTACGAGCAGTACTTC.

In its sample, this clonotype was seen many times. The CDR3 loop reads CASSPRRSGANVLTF. DNA of the CDR3: TGTGCCAGTAGTCCCCGGAGGTCTGGGGCCAACGTCCTGACTTTC. The chain combines TRBV19 with TRBJ2-6, with TRBD2 as a possible D gene (5 bases). Germline V lookup: CDR1 LNHDA, CDR2 SQIVND (reference sequence). V lost 5 bases and J 1 base, leaving 9 bases between the germline ends. The CDR3 has 15 amino acids.

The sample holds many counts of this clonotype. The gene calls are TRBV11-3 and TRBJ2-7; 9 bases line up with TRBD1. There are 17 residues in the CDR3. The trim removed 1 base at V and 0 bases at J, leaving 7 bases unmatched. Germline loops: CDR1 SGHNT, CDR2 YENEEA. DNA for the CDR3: TGTGCCAGCAGCTTAGGGGACAGGGTCCTCCCCTCCTACGAGCAGTACTTC. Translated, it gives CASSLGDRVLPSYEQYF. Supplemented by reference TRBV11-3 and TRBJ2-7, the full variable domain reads EAGVVQSPRYKIIEKKQPVAFWCNPISGHNTLYWYLQNLGQGPELLIRYENEEAVDDSQLPKDRFSAERLKGVDSTLKIQPAELGDSAVYLCASSLGDRVLPSYEQYFGPGTRLTVT.

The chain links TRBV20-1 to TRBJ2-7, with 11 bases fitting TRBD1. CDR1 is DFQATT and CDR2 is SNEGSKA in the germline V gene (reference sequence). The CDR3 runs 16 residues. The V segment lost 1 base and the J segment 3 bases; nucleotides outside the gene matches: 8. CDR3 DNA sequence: TGCAGTGCTAGAGTCGTCGGGACAGGGGGAGACTACGAGCAGTACTTC. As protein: CSARVVGTGGDYEQYF.

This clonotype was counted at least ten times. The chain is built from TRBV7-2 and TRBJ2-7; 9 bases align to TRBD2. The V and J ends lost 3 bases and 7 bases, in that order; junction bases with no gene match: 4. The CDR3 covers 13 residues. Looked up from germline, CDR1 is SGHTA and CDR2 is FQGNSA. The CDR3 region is CASSLREGHEQYF. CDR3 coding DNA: TGTGCCAGCAGCTTGCGGGAGGGCCATGAGCAGTACTTC.

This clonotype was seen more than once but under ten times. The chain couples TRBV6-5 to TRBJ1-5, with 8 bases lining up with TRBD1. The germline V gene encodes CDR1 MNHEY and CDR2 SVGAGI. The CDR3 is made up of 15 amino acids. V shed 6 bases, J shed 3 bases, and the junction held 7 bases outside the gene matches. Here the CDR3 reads CASSLIQGDNQPQHF. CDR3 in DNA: TGTGCCAGCAGCCTTATACAGGGGGACAATCAGCCCCAGCATTTT.

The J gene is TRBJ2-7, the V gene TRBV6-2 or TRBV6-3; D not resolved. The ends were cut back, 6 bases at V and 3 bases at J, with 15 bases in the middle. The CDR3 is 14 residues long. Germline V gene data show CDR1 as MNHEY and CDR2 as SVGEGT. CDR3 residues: CASRPSGRDYEQYF. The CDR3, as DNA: TGTGCCAGCAGACCTAGTGGCCGAGACTACGAGCAGTACTTC.

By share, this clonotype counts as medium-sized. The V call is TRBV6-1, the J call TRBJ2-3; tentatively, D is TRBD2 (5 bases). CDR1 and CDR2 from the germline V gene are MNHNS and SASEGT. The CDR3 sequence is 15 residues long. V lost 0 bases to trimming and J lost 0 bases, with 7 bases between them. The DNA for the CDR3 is TGTGCCAGCAGTGAAGCACCGGGAAGCACAGATACGCAGTATTTT. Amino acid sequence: CASSEAPGSTDTQYF.

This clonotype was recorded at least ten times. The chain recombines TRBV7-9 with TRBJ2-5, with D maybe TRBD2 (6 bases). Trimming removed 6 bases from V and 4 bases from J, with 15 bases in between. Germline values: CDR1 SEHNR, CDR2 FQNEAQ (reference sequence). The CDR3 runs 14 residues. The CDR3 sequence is CASREEGPGETQYF. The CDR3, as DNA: TGTGCCAGCAGGGAGGAGGGACCCGGAGAGACCCAGTACTTC.

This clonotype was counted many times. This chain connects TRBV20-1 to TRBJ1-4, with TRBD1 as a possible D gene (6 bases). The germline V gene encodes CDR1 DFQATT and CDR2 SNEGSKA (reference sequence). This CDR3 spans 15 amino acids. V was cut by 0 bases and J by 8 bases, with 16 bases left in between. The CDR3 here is CSARDIRGWGEKLFF. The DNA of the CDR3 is TGCAGTGCTAGAGATATCAGGGGATGGGGGGAAAAACTGTTTTTT.

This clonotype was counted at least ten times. CDR3 nucleotide sequence: TGTGCCAGCAGCTTCCAGAGCACAGATACGCAGTATTTT. As protein: CASSFQSTDTQYF. The J gene is TRBJ2-3, the V gene TRBV7-9; D call uncertain. CDR1 and CDR2 (germline): SEHNR, FQNEAQ (reference sequence). V was shortened by 3 bases and J by 0 bases, with 4 bases between the two germline ends. The CDR3 extends over 13 amino acids.